A single sample is the source of the 27 T cell receptor beta chains below, sequenced in a study of OX40 agonist ivuxolimab in advanced cancers. Repertoires were generated with immunoSEQ multiplex PCR, while TCRdb's copy carries only in-frame clones and drops some. Of 65,000 to 80,000 clones listed, approximately 91% are singletons. Sample: CD4+ or CD8+ T cells sorted from blood, taken in a trial of the OX40 agonist ivuxolimab. These receptors all come from an adult with an advanced solid tumor such as melanoma, head and neck, liver or kidney cancer.

The rearrangement links TRBV6-6 to TRBJ2-2, with 7 bases identical to TRBD2. The CDR3 is 15 residues long. CDR1 is MNHNY, CDR2 SVGAGI, per germline (reference sequence). Unmatched junction bases numbered 8, after V lost 8 bases and J lost 2 bases. In DNA, the CDR3 is TGTGCCAGCTATGAGAGCGGGGAAAACACCGGGGAGCTGTTTTTT. Its translation: CASYESGENTGELFF.

This clone was recorded only once. The genes are TRBV4-2 and TRBJ2-2; 8 bases line up with TRBD2. Trimming took 0 bases from V and 4 from J; bases not matched to a gene: 4. CDR3 length: 16 amino acids. Germline assignment: CDR1 LGHNA and CDR2 YNFKEQ. This chain's CDR3 is CASSQDLAGSTGELFF. For the CDR3, the DNA is TGTGCCAGCAGCCAAGATCTAGCGGGTTCCACCGGGGAGCTGTTTTTT.

This chain joins TRBV12-5 and TRBJ1-1, with TRBD1 matching 7 bases. The CDR3 contains 14 residues. V lost 6 bases, J lost 6 bases, and 10 bases stayed unmatched. Germline V gene sequence: CDR1 LGHNT, CDR2 FRNRAP. The CDR3: CASGGGNGESEAFF. CDR3 sequence (DNA): TGTGCTAGTGGAGGGGGCAACGGTGAATCTGAAGCTTTCTTT.

The chain joins TRBV7-8 to TRBJ2-3, with D possibly TRBD1 on 6 matching bases. The CDR3 consists of 15 residues. V was trimmed by 0 bases and J by 5 bases, leaving 12 bases between them. The germline V gene encodes CDR1 SGHVS and CDR2 FQNEAQ. The chain's CDR3 is CASSLAGRGKDTQYF. Here the CDR3 DNA reads TGTGCCAGCAGCTTAGCCGGCAGGGGTAAAGATACGCAGTATTTT.

In its sample, this clone was seen once. The chain combines TRBV6-1 with TRBJ2-7; 10 bases agree with TRBD2. Germline V CDR1 and CDR2: MNHNS, SASEGT. V gave up 3 bases and J gave up 2 bases; unmatched junction bases: 7. CDR3 length equals 16 residues. In DNA, the CDR3 is TGTGCCAGCAGTGACCCGGGACTAGCGTATACCTACGAGCAGTACTTC. Translating it yields CASSDPGLAYTYEQYF.

The chain has TRBV6-1 and TRBJ2-7, with no clear D. Trimming left V 3 bases short and J 6 bases short, with 6 bases between. CDR1 is MNHNS and CDR2 is SASEGT in the germline V gene. This CDR3 has 11 amino acids. CDR3 sequence (DNA): TGTGCCAGCAGTGAGTTCGGCGAGCAGTACTTC. It specifies CASSEFGEQYF.

This chain connects TRBV10-3 to TRBJ2-6, with 8 bases matching TRBD1. There are 16 residues in the CDR3. V shed 9 bases, J shed 0 bases, and the junction held 7 bases outside the gene matches. CDR1 and CDR2 (germline): ENHRY, SYGVKD. The DNA for the CDR3 is TGTGCCATAACAGGGGGATGGGACTCTGGGGCCAACGTCCTGACTTTC. Translation gives CAITGGWDSGANVLTF.

The chain recombines TRBV25-1 with TRBJ2-1; 13 nucleotides agree with TRBD2. The CDR3 is 16 amino acids. The junction had 6 bases not matched to a gene; V was cut back by 6 bases and J by 4 bases. In germline, CDR1 is MGHDK, CDR2 SYGVNS. In DNA form, the CDR3 reads TGTGCCAGCAGGGGAGGGACTAGCGGGATGTACAATGAGCAGTTCTTC. Its translation: CASRGGTSGMYNEQFF.

This clone was counted only a few times. The V call is TRBV6-1, the J call TRBJ2-7; the match to TRBD1 covers 8 bases. V dropped 2 bases and J dropped 3; count of bases not matched to a gene: 6. The CDR3 loop spans 15 amino acids. Germline CDR1 reads MNHNS; CDR2 reads SASEGT. CDR3 bases: TGTGCCAGCAGTGAATTAGGGGACAGGTACTACGAGCAGTACTTC. Amino acid sequence: CASSELGDRYYEQYF.

J is TRBJ1-2 and V is TRBV30; D is perhaps TRBD1 (5 bases). This CDR3 has 13 amino acids. Looked up from germline, CDR1 is GTSNPN and CDR2 is SVGIG (reference sequence). Trimming stripped 2 bases from V and 4 bases from J, with 11 bases between. As DNA, the CDR3 is TGTGCCTGGAGTTGGACACAGCTCTATGGCTACACCTTC. It specifies CAWSWTQLYGYTF.

This chain uses TRBV28 with TRBJ2-3; 11 bases line up with TRBD2. The CDR3 consists of 15 residues. The germline V gene has CDR1 MDHEN and CDR2 SYDVKM. The ends lost 7 bases at V and 3 bases at J; junction bases unmatched: 6. The CDR3: CASTIAGGRTDTQYF. CDR3 DNA: TGTGCCAGCACTATAGCGGGAGGGAGGACAGATACGCAGTATTTT.

Here the CDR3 DNA reads TGCGCCAGCAGCTTGGCTTCAGGGCCCTACGAGCAGTACTTC. Protein sequence: CASSLASGPYEQYF. The chain is built from TRBV5-1 and TRBJ2-7; possible D gene TRBD1, 5 bases. CDR1 is SGHRS and CDR2 is YFSETQ in the germline V gene. V was shortened by 0 bases and J by 2 bases, with 9 bases between the two germline ends. This CDR3 is built from 14 residues.

V is TRBV27 and J is TRBJ2-2; D uncertain. The CDR3 contains 14 residues. Germline assignment: CDR1 MNHEY and CDR2 SMNVEV (reference sequence). Trimming took 10 bases from V and 0 from J, leaving 12 bases between them. The CDR3 DNA is TGTGCCACCACGGCATTTTCGAACACCGGGGAGCTGTTTTTT. Protein sequence: CATTAFSNTGELFF.

The chain carries TRBV2 and TRBJ2-1; D unclear. Germline CDR1 SNHLY, CDR2 FYNNEI. The V and J ends lost 10 bases and 9 bases respectively, with 10 bases between them. The CDR3 spans 10 residues. The CDR3 spells CATETGEQFF. Written as DNA, the CDR3 is TGTGCCACCGAAACCGGTGAGCAGTTCTTC. Complete variable domain (other parts from reference TRBV2 and TRBJ2-1): EPEVTQTPSHQVTQMGQEVILRCVPISNHLYFYWYRQILGQKVEFLVSFYNNEISEKSEIFDDQFSVERPDGSNFTLKIRSTKLEDSAMYFCATETGEQFFGPGTRLTVL.

This chain links TRBV6-5 with TRBJ1-2; no clear D gene. The CDR3 runs 13 residues. V was shortened by 3 bases and J by 4 bases, with 9 bases between the two germline ends. From germline, CDR1 is MNHEY and CDR2 SVGAGI. CDR3 DNA: TGTGCCAGCAGTTATGAGACGGGCTATGGCTACACCTTC. Residues: CASSYETGYGYTF.

The chain combines TRBV4-1 with TRBJ1-1, with TRBD1 identical over 9 bases. The ends lost 4 bases at V and 0 bases at J; junction bases unmatched: 9. Per germline, CDR1 MGHRA and CDR2 YSYEKL. The CDR3 length is 17 residues. This chain's CDR3 is CASSLSPGTGMNTEAFF. CDR3 DNA sequence: TGCGCCAGCAGCCTAAGTCCCGGGACAGGGATGAACACTGAAGCTTTCTTT.

The V and J genes are TRBV7-2 and TRBJ1-2; tentatively, D is TRBD1 (6 bases). Germline V gene data show CDR1 as SGHTA and CDR2 as FQGNSA. Trimming pared 5 bases from V and 5 bases from J, leaving 18 bases between. The CDR3 spans 15 residues. CDR3 protein: CASSIPWGQEYGYTF. As DNA, the CDR3 is TGTGCCAGCAGCATACCGTGGGGGCAGGAGTATGGCTACACCTTC.

The rearrangement uses TRBV30 and TRBJ2-1; TRBD2 is a possible D gene (6 bases). This CDR3 has 11 residues. The V gene lost 3 bases and the J gene lost 9 bases, with 9 bases spanning the gap. Germline CDR1 and CDR2: GTSNPN and SVGIG (reference sequence). The CDR3 region is CAWREGIEQFF. The CDR3, as DNA: TGTGCCTGGAGGGAGGGGATTGAGCAGTTCTTC.

The chain is built from TRBV10-3 and TRBJ1-1; the D gene is possibly TRBD1 (6 bases). V lost 6 bases and J lost 0, with 17 bases in between. This CDR3 is 16 amino acids long. Germline CDR1 reads ENHRY; CDR2 reads SYGVKD. The CDR3 is CAISETEDRLNTEAFF. The CDR3 coding sequence is TGTGCCATCAGCGAAACGGAGGACAGACTGAACACTGAAGCTTTCTTT.

The DNA for the CDR3 is TGCGCCAGCAGCTTGGTCGGGAGGGTCAAGGAGCAGTACTTC. Amino acid sequence: CASSLVGRVKEQYF. The V and J genes are TRBV5-1 and TRBJ2-7; 8 nucleotides align to TRBD2. The CDR3 totals 14 residues. V was clipped by 0 bases and J by 7 bases; unmatched bases: 6. Germline V gene data show CDR1 as SGHRS and CDR2 as YFSETQ. Full variable domain (remainder filled in from reference TRBV5-1 and TRBJ2-7): KAGVTQTPRYLIKTRGQQVTLSCSPISGHRSVSWYQQTPGQGLQFLFEYFSETQRNKGNFPGRFSGRQFSNSRSEMNVSTLELGDSALYLCASSLVGRVKEQYFGPGTRLTVT.

The CDR3 here is CASSQANWNNEQFF. The DNA for the CDR3 is TGTGCCAGCAGCCAAGCCAACTGGAACAATGAGCAGTTCTTC. V gene TRBV14 combines with J gene TRBJ2-1; no reliable D call. This CDR3 region has 14 residues. CDR1 is SGHDN and CDR2 is FVKESK in the germline V gene. The V end lost 1 base, the J end lost 5 bases, and 9 bases lay between the germline ends.

The CDR3 loop is CASSITPGLASYEQYF. CDR3 DNA: TGTGCCAGCAGTATCACCCCGGGACTAGCTTCCTACGAGCAGTACTTC. The J gene is TRBJ2-7, the V gene TRBV27; 9 positions match TRBD2. The germline gives CDR1 MNHEY, CDR2 SMNVEV (reference sequence). The CDR3 covers 16 residues. The J segment lost 1 base and the V segment lost 5 bases, leaving 9 bases of the junction unmatched.

The rearrangement joins TRBV4-1 to TRBJ2-3; 13 bases map to TRBD2. In germline, CDR1 is MGHRA, CDR2 YSYEKL. This CDR3 region has 17 residues. J gave up 2 bases and V 4 bases, and 6 bases lay outside the gene matches. CDR3 protein: CASSPRTSGSHTDTQYF. The CDR3 region has the DNA TGCGCCAGCAGCCCGAGGACTAGCGGGAGCCACACAGATACGCAGTATTTT.

The chain combines TRBV4-1 with TRBJ1-2, with a tentative D call TRBD1 (6 bases). Germline V CDR1 and CDR2: MGHRA, YSYEKL. CDR3 length: 14 amino acids. Trimming cost V 3 bases and J 9 bases, with 17 bases left between them. The CDR3 DNA is TGCGCCAGCAGCCACGCCGCGGGGGGCGAAAGCTACACCTTC. It yields the protein CASSHAAGGESYTF.

This sequence joins TRBV11-2 and TRBJ1-1; no firm D call. Trimming removed 0 bases from V and 1 base from J, with 9 bases in between. This CDR3 region has 15 residues. CDR1 is SGHAT and CDR2 is FQNNGV in the germline V gene. The CDR3 protein is CASSLDLAGNTEAFF. DNA for the CDR3: TGTGCCAGCAGCTTAGATCTTGCAGGGAACACTGAAGCTTTCTTT.

V gene TRBV27 combines with J gene TRBJ2-2, with 8 bases that match TRBD1. Germline CDR1 MNHEY, CDR2 SMNVEV (reference sequence). V was pared by 3 bases and J by 6 bases, with 3 bases of the junction left unmatched. CDR3 length: 14 amino acids. The CDR3 reads CASSLDRVAGELFF. The CDR3 DNA sequence: TGTGCCAGCAGTTTGGACAGGGTGGCCGGGGAGCTGTTTTTT.

The V and J genes are TRBV6-1 and TRBJ1-1; D not certain. Trimming cost V 6 bases and J 3 bases, with 8 bases left between them. The germline V gene encodes CDR1 MNHNS and CDR2 SASEGT. The CDR3 has 12 amino acids. In nucleotides, the CDR3 is TGTGCCAGCAGGGTGATATACACTGAAGCTTTCTTT. Protein product: CASRVIYTEAFF.